One and the same sample provided the 14 T cell receptor beta chains below, sequenced in a study of CD8 T cell repertoires and HIV-1 epitope variants. Their specific antigens are unknown. This table comes from immunoSEQ multiplex PCR, and its TCRdb copy is limited to in-frame clones, with some not included. This sample carries around 5,000 clones, around three fifths of them seen once, and the ten largest clones take around two fifths. The sample was cultured CD8+ T cells derived from PBMCs. These receptors all come from a male donor with HIV.

This clone came up once. The V gene is TRBV19, the J gene TRBJ1-5; TRBD1 is a possible D gene (5 bases). CDR1 LNHDA and CDR2 SQIVND come from the germline V gene (reference sequence). The CDR3 loop spans 15 amino acids. V was trimmed by 5 bases and J by 3 bases, leaving 14 bases between them. CDR3 residues: CASSLGEGNNQPQHF. CDR3 DNA sequence: TGTGCCAGTAGTCTGGGCGAGGGGAACAATCAGCCCCAGCATTTT.

The chain has TRBV7-9 and TRBJ1-5; no definite D call. Germline CDR1 SEHNR, CDR2 FQNEAQ (reference sequence). This CDR3 contains 15 residues. V was cut by 1 base and J by 0 bases, with 7 bases left in between. CDR3 sequence: CASSLEGYSNQPQHF. In DNA form, the CDR3 reads TGTGCCAGCAGCTTAGAAGGTTATAGCAATCAGCCCCAGCATTTT.

The genes are TRBV2 and TRBJ2-2; 11 bases are shared with TRBD2. The CDR3 runs to 13 residues. CDR1 and CDR2 from the germline V gene are SNHLY and FYNNEI. V dropped 7 bases and J dropped 6; count of bases not matched to a gene: 1. The CDR3 protein is CASKLAGAGELFF. DNA for the CDR3: TGTGCCAGCAAACTAGCGGGGGCCGGGGAGCTGTTTTTT.

The chain employs TRBV19 and TRBJ2-1, with D maybe TRBD2 (6 bases). The germline gives CDR1 LNHDA, CDR2 SQIVND (reference sequence). Trimming pared 3 bases from V and 4 bases from J, leaving 10 bases between. This CDR3 has 14 amino acids. CDR3 sequence reads: CASSILRGYNEQFF. CDR3 sequence (DNA): TGTGCCAGTAGTATTTTACGGGGGTACAATGAGCAGTTCTTC.

V and J are TRBV13 and TRBJ2-1; weak D call: TRBD2 (6 bases). Germline loops: CDR1 PRHDT, CDR2 FYEKMQ (reference sequence). This CDR3 is 14 amino acids long. The germline V and J ends were trimmed by 4 bases and 2 bases, with 9 bases remaining between them. Here the CDR3 DNA reads TGTGCCAGCAGCTCCGGGGGACCCTACAATGAGCAGTTCTTC. This encodes CASSSGGPYNEQFF.

This chain connects TRBV29-1 to TRBJ1-1; 9 nucleotides match TRBD1. CDR1 is SQVTM and CDR2 is ANQGSEA in the germline V gene. With V trimmed by 7 bases and J by 3 bases, 3 bases remained unmatched. This CDR3 is 12 amino acids long. CDR3 sequence reads: CSARTGDTEAFF. In DNA form, the CDR3 reads TGCAGCGCGAGGACAGGGGACACTGAAGCTTTCTTT.

The rearrangement joins TRBV28 to TRBJ1-2; D ambiguous. V was trimmed by 5 bases and J by 5 bases, leaving 15 bases between them. The germline CDR1 and CDR2 sequences are MDHEN and SYDVKM. The CDR3 has 14 amino acids. CDR3 sequence: CASSGVAAYYGYTF. DNA for the CDR3: TGTGCCAGCAGTGGGGTTGCGGCGTATTATGGCTACACCTTC.

This clone appeared a few times. This chain connects TRBV5-4 to TRBJ2-1; D not resolved. CDR3 length: 13 residues. The ends were cut back, 1 base at V and 5 bases at J, with 7 bases in the middle. Germline assignment: CDR1 SGHNT and CDR2 YYREEE (reference sequence). CDR3 sequence (DNA): TGTGCCAGCAGCTTGATGGTTGACAATGAGCAGTTCTTC. Translated, it gives CASSLMVDNEQFF. The complete variable domain, with remaining parts taken from reference TRBV5-4 and TRBJ2-1, reads ETGVTQSPTHLIKTRGQQVTLRCSSQSGHNTVSWYQQALGQGPQFIFQYYREEENGRGNFPPRFSGLQFPNYSSELNVNALELDDSALYLCASSLMVDNEQFFGPGTRLTVL.

The DNA for the CDR3 is TGTGCCAGTAGTATAGATGAAGGAGGGGACGCTTTCTTT. Protein sequence: CASSIDEGGDAFF. The J gene is TRBJ1-1, the V gene TRBV19, with a tentative D call TRBD1 (5 bases). Per the germline V gene, CDR1 is LNHDA and CDR2 is SQIVND (reference sequence). Trimming removed 0 bases at V and 11 bases at J, with 13 bases between. CDR3 length: 13 amino acids. Drawing the rest from reference TRBV19 and TRBJ1-1, the complete variable domain is DGGITQSPKYLFRKEGQNVTLSCEQNLNHDAMYWYRQDPGQGLRLIYYSQIVNDFQKGDIAEGYSVSREKKESFPLTVTSAQKNPTAFYLCASSIDEGGDAFFGQGTRLTVV.

The rearrangement joins TRBV18 to TRBJ2-2; D unclear. Germline V gene sequence: CDR1 KGHSH, CDR2 LQKENI. The germline V and J ends were trimmed by 6 bases and 1 base, with 15 bases remaining between them. The CDR3 spans 16 residues. The CDR3 region is CASSPRRLENTGELFF. CDR3 sequence (DNA): TGTGCCAGCTCGCCAAGAAGGCTGGAGAACACCGGGGAGCTGTTTTTT.

V gene TRBV5-6 combines with J gene TRBJ1-6; unclear D gene. V gave up 0 bases and J gave up 9 bases, with 10 bases separating them. This CDR3 has 14 amino acids. The germline CDR1 and CDR2 sequences are SGHDT and YYEEEE. CDR3 in amino acids: CASSLEVSSSPLHF. The CDR3 nucleotides read TGTGCCAGCAGCTTGGAGGTGTCGAGTTCACCCCTCCACTTT.

As DNA, the CDR3 is TGTGCCAGCAGCCACCCTCCGGCGTTCTCTGGAAACACCATATATTTT. Amino acids: CASSHPPAFSGNTIYF. The chain is built from TRBV14 and TRBJ1-3; the D is unclear. CDR1 and CDR2 from the germline V gene are SGHDN and FVKESK. This CDR3 has 16 residues. V was cut by 3 bases and J by 0 bases, with 12 bases left in between.

V gene TRBV4-2 combines with J gene TRBJ1-1; no clear D gene. Between the trimmed V and J ends, which lost 0 bases and 1 base, there was a span of 3 bases. The CDR3 has 13 amino acids. The germline V gene encodes CDR1 LGHNA and CDR2 YNFKEQ. The CDR3 protein is CASSQEKNTEAFF. The DNA of the CDR3 is TGTGCCAGCAGCCAAGAAAAGAACACTGAAGCTTTCTTT.

The rearrangement joins TRBV7-8 to TRBJ2-5; D not resolved. The germline V gene has CDR1 SGHVS and CDR2 FQNEAQ. This CDR3 contains 13 residues. V was clipped by 5 bases and J by 2 bases, with 9 bases between them. The CDR3 sequence is CASSQLIQETQYF. The DNA of the CDR3 is TGTGCCAGCAGCCAGCTCATACAAGAGACCCAGTACTTC.